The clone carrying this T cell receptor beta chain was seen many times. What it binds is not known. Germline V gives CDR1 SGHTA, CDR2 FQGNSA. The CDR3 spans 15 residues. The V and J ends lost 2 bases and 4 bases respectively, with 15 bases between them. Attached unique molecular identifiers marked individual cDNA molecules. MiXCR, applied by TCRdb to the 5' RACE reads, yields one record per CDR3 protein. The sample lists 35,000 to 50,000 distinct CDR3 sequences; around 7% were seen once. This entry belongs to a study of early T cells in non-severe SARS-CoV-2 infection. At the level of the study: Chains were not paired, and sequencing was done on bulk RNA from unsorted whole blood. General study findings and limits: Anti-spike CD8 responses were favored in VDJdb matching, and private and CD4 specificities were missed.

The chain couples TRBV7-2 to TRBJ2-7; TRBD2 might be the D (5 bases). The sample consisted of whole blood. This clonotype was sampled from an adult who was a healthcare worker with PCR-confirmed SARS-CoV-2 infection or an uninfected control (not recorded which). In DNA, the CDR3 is TGTGCCAGCAGCTTATGGACGGGGATAAATTACGAGCAGTACTTC. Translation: CASSLWTGINYEQYF.